The rows below give T cell receptor beta chains drawn from one sample of a study of blood T cells in healthy people across ages. TCRdb processed the 5' RACE reads anew with MiXCR; each CDR3 protein has one entry. This table has around 1.5 million distinct CDR3 sequences, roughly a third appearing once. Input material: blood. The receptor set was obtained from a woman younger than 45 in good health. CDR3s include the opening cysteine and the closing phenylalanine or tryptophan. A D gene is named only where the DNA matches it firmly. A row's size may be missing; if present it is once, few, many or a size class.

TRBV5-1,TRBJ1-2,.,.,TGCGCCAGCAGCGCCTCAGTGGATGGCTACACCTTC,CASSASVDGYTF
TRBV20-1,TRBJ2-5,few,TRBD2,TGCAGTGCTAGAGCTCTAGCGGGGGTAGAGACCCAGTACTTC,CSARALAGVETQYF
TRBV9,TRBJ2-7,few,.,TGTGCCAGCAGCGTAGGAAGCGTCAGCTACGAGCAGTACTTC,CASSVGSVSYEQYF
TRBV3-1,TRBJ1-6,.,TRBD1,TGTGCCAGCAGCGGAGTAGGACAGGGTGGTTCACCCCTCCACTTT,CASSGVGQGGSPLHF
TRBV3-1,TRBJ2-5,.,TRBD1,TGTGCCAGCAGCGCGGGGACAGGGTTGGAGACCCAGTACTTC,CASSAGTGLETQYF
TRBV6-1,TRBJ2-5,.,TRBD2,TGTGCCAGCAGGGAAGCGGGAGGGAAAGAGACCCAGTACTTC,CASREAGGKETQYF
TRBV2,TRBJ2-7,.,.,TGTGCCAGCAGTCGTAACCGCGAGCAGTACTTC,CASSRNREQYF
TRBV5-1,TRBJ1-2,few,TRBD1,TGCGCCAGCAGCTTGATCTCGGTAGAACAGGGGGCAATCAGGGATGGCTACACCTTC,CASSLISVEQGAIRDGYTF
TRBV10-3,TRBJ2-1,.,TRBD2,TGTGCCATCGTGACTAGCGGCAATGAGCAGTTCTTC,CAIVTSGNEQFF
TRBV7-9,TRBJ1-2,few,.,TGTGCCAGCACCCCCAGGCTCTCAGCCTCTGCCTATGGCTACACCTTC,CASTPRLSASAYGYTF
TRBV3-1,TRBJ2-5,once,.,TGTGCCAGCACCCATCAGGGGGGGAAGACCCAGTACTTC,CASTHQGGKTQYF
TRBV12-3/TRBV12-4,TRBJ2-7,.,TRBD2,TGTGCCAGCAGCCTAGCGGGGGGGCCAGCGGGCGAGCAGTACTTC,CASSLAGGPAGEQYF
TRBV29-1,TRBJ1-1,.,.,TGCAGCGTCCTCCTCCTGGCCGTGAACACTGAAGCTTTCTTT,CSVLLLAVNTEAFF
TRBV27,TRBJ1-5,few,TRBD1,TGTGCCAGCAGGCCACAGGGGGCTCAGCAGCCCCAGCATTTT,CASRPQGAQQPQHF
TRBV6-1,TRBJ2-7,few,.,TGTGCCAGCAGACCTCAAACGGACAGAGGTTTTTCCTACGAGCAGTACTTC,CASRPQTDRGFSYEQYF
TRBV20-1,TRBJ2-1,.,.,TGCAGTGCCCGCTCCAGCGGTATCTACAATGAGCAGTTCTTC,CSARSSGIYNEQFF